Listed below are T cell receptor beta chains from one sample, sequenced in a study of beta chain features in type 1 diabetes. The data were produced by immunoSEQ multiplex PCR, yet TCRdb's version contains in-frame clones alone and is incomplete. Seen here are about 120,000 clones, over 15% observed once, and the top ten hold 2% to 3%. Sequencing was done on a sample of central memory CD4+ T cells from blood. These receptors came from a young man with type 1 diabetes. Both conserved end residues are part of each CDR3. Each record gives: CDR3 length, V gene, D gene, J gene, clone size, CDR3 DNA, CDR3 protein. The D gene is left open where the match is weak. Clone size is given for some rows only: seen once, a few or many times, or a class if the clone is expanded.

>14|TRBV11-2|TRBD1|TRBJ2-7|few
TGTGCCAGCAGCAACCCACAGGGGGCCTACGAGCAGTACTTC
CASSNPQGAYEQYF
>13|TRBV29-1|NA|TRBJ2-7|few
TGCAGCGTTGCAGGCAAAAGCTCCTACGAGCAGTACTTC
CSVAGKSSYEQYF
>13|TRBV29-1|TRBD1|TRBJ1-1|NA
TGCAGCGTTGAGGGAAGGGACAGAACTGAAGCTTTCTTT
CSVEGRDRTEAFF
>13|TRBV5-1|NA|TRBJ2-7|NA
TGCGCCAGCAGCTTGGATCCGGGCTACGAGCAGTACTTC
CASSLDPGYEQYF
>15|TRBV6-1|NA|TRBJ1-1|few
TGTGCCAGCAGGGCCCCGGGGAGCATTAACACTGAAGCTTTCTTT
CASRAPGSINTEAFF
>16|TRBV7-8|TRBD1|TRBJ1-2|NA
TGTGCCAGCAGCTTAGCCGCGGTGGGACAGTACTATGGCTACACCTTC
CASSLAAVGQYYGYTF
>11|TRBV21-1|NA|TRBJ2-5|NA
TGTGCCAGCAGCAAAGGAGAGACCCAGTACTTC
CASSKGETQYF
>14|TRBV27|NA|TRBJ2-5|NA
TGTGCCAGCAGTTTATCGACAGGACTAGAGACCCAGTACTTC
CASSLSTGLETQYF
>14|TRBV18|NA|TRBJ2-5|few
TGTGCCAGCTCACCAGGGTTGAATTTAGAGACCCAGTACTTC
CASSPGLNLETQYF
>15|TRBV21-1|NA|TRBJ2-5|NA
TGTGCCAGCAGCAAAAAGGACAGATCCCAAGAGACCCAGTACTTC
CASSKKDRSQETQYF
>15|TRBV28|TRBD1|TRBJ2-3|NA
TGTGCCAGCAGAACAGGGGGTGCTAGCACAGATACGCAGTATTTT
CASRTGGASTDTQYF
>12|TRBV11-3|NA|TRBJ2-5|few
TGTGCCAGCAGCTTGGGCAGGGAGACCCAGTACTTC
CASSLGRETQYF
>16|TRBV14|TRBD1|TRBJ2-7|many
TGTGCCAGCAGCCGCGGGACAGGGATCCTGAGGTACGAGCAGTACTTC
CASSRGTGILRYEQYF
>12|TRBV29-1|TRBD1|TRBJ2-3|few
TGCAGCGCCCGACAGGGTACAGATACGCAGTATTTT
CSARQGTDTQYF
>12|TRBV7-6|NA|TRBJ2-2|few
TGTGCCAGCAGCTTAGAGGTCGGGGAGCTGTTTTTT
CASSLEVGELFF
>14|TRBV30|NA|TRBJ1-2|NA
TGTGCCTGGAGTACTCTGGGAGCTCGTTATGGCTACACCTTC
CAWSTLGARYGYTF
>13|TRBV9|NA|TRBJ1-6|NA
TGTGCCAGCAGCCCTATGGTTAATTCACCCCTCCACTTT
CASSPMVNSPLHF
>13|TRBV29-1|NA|TRBJ2-5|many
TGCAGCGTTGATTCGGGCAGCCAAGAGACCCAGTACTTC
CSVDSGSQETQYF